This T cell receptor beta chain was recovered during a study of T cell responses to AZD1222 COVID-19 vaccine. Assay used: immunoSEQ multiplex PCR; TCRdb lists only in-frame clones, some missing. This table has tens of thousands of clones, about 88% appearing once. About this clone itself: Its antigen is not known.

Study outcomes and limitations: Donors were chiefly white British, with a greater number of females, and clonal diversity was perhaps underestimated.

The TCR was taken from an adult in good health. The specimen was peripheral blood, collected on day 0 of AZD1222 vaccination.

CDR3 in amino acids: CASSQEEGFYGYTF. Here the CDR3 DNA reads TGCGCCAGCAGCCAAGAGGAGGGCTTCTATGGCTACACCTTC. The rearrangement links TRBV4-3 to TRBJ1-2; D unresolved. Trimming shortened V by 0 bases and J by 4 bases, and 9 bases separated the two germline ends. Per the germline V gene, CDR1 is LGHNA and CDR2 is YSLEER. The CDR3 consists of 14 residues.